This entry is about one T cell receptor (beta chain). This sample was included in a study of blood T cell repertoires in COVID-19. The wider study: Samples taken during acute and convalescent COVID-19 were collected in the United States, Italy and Spain. In each case, the material was cDNA or gDNA derived from T cells, B-cell-depleted T cells, or PBMCs.

In the study's own analysis: Amplified reference gene primers provided the basis for estimating nucleated cell counts. Sequenced by immunoSEQ multiplex PCR; TCRdb stores in-frame clones only, minus some. That table supplies the V and J calls and clone size; D and trimming were determined from the DNA. Of 200,000 to 250,000 clones in the sample, about 83% are singletons; the top ten hold approximately 8.1%. CDR3 length: 16 residues. The germline V gene has CDR1 SGHNT and CDR2 YYREEE (reference sequence). V was pared by 7 bases and J by 7 bases, with 21 bases between. The sequenced sample was peripheral blood. The chain uses TRBV5-4 and TRBJ1-6; the D gene is possibly TRBD1 (6 bases). This clonotype was obtained from a woman aged 45-65 years with active or convalescent COVID-19. CDR3 sequence (DNA): TGTGCCAGCGGTGACTACAGGGAACTGAGAAATTCACCCCTCCACTTT. Translated: CASGDYRELRNSPLHF.